The 18 T cell receptor beta chains presented below share a single source sample, sequenced in a study of blood T cell repertoires in COVID-19. Assay: immunoSEQ multiplex PCR; the TCRdb copy retains only in-frame clones and omits some. The data hold some 76,000 clones, with 80% to 90% observed a single time. Specimen: peripheral blood. The receptors were sampled from a woman aged 60 to 75 with acute or convalescent COVID-19.

The CDR3 spells CAWRIRGYRGAQYF. CDR3 DNA: TGTGCCTGGAGAATCCGGGGTTACAGGGGAGCCCAGTACTTC. The J gene is TRBJ2-5, the V gene TRBV30; 7 bases agree with TRBD1. The CDR3 loop spans 14 amino acids. The J segment lost 9 bases and the V segment lost 3 bases, leaving 13 bases of the junction unmatched. The germline gives CDR1 GTSNPN, CDR2 SVGIG (reference sequence).

This clone was observed at least ten times. The rearrangement uses TRBV5-1 and TRBJ2-3; D might be TRBD1 (6 bases). Per the germline V gene, CDR1 is SGHRS and CDR2 is YFSETQ. V was pared by 6 bases and J by 7 bases, with 12 bases between. This CDR3 spans 12 amino acids. The CDR3 DNA reads as TGCGCCAGCACCCAGGGGCCGCATACGCAGTATTTT. Its translation is CASTQGPHTQYF.

The chain links TRBV4-3 to TRBJ1-2; no clear D. Germline V lookup: CDR1 LGHNA, CDR2 YSLEER. The CDR3 is made up of 14 amino acids. Trimming shortened V by 1 base and J by 7 bases, and 13 bases separated the two germline ends. Here the CDR3 reads CASSQAPGSVGYTF. The CDR3 DNA reads TGCGCCAGCAGCCAAGCCCCGGGATCGGTTGGCTACACCTTC.

The V gene is TRBV24-1, the J gene TRBJ1-2; TRBD1 might be the D (5 bases). The V and J ends lost 5 bases and 6 bases respectively, with 15 bases between them. Germline CDR1 and CDR2: KGHDR and SFDVKD. The CDR3 has 14 residues. In nucleotides, the CDR3 is TGTGCCACCAGTGGGAGGGGATTTGATGATGGCTACACCTTC. Its translation is CATSGRGFDDGYTF.

This clone was found a few times. The rearrangement uses TRBV14 and TRBJ1-4; unclear D gene. Germline V gene lookup returns CDR1 SGHDN and CDR2 FVKESK. Trimming shortened V by 3 bases and J by 4 bases, and 9 bases separated the two germline ends. The CDR3 has 14 residues. Here the CDR3 DNA reads TGTGCCAGCAGCCATGGCCAGATTAATGAAAAACTGTTTTTT. Translating it yields CASSHGQINEKLFF.

This clone is a singleton in its sample. The chain couples TRBV5-8 to TRBJ2-5, with 8 bases aligning to TRBD1. The CDR3 loop spans 15 amino acids. Germline CDR1 SGHTS, CDR2 YDEGEE. The trim removed 0 bases at V and 7 bases at J, leaving 8 bases unmatched. The CDR3 coding sequence is TGTGCCAGCAGCTTGGAGCCAGGGGGCGGCGGGACCCAGTACTTC. Translating it yields CASSLEPGGGGTQYF.

The rearrangement joins TRBV19 to TRBJ1-2; D is unclear. Trimming took 3 bases from V and 4 from J, leaving 12 bases between them. In germline, CDR1 is LNHDA, CDR2 SQIVND (reference sequence). The CDR3 is 14 amino acids. CDR3 nucleotide sequence: TGTGCCAGTAGTATCCCGGGTCGACCCTATGGCTACACCTTC. Translating it yields CASSIPGRPYGYTF.

The V and J genes are TRBV7-3 and TRBJ2-1; TRBD2 might be the D (6 bases). The CDR3 has 14 amino acids. Germline assignment: CDR1 SGHTA and CDR2 FQGTGA. Between the trimmed V and J ends, which lost 1 base and 4 bases, there was a span of 8 bases. CDR3 sequence: CASSLIGGYNEQFF. DNA of the CDR3: TGTGCCAGCAGCTTAATCGGGGGTTACAATGAGCAGTTCTTC.

The chain carries TRBV18 and TRBJ1-4, with 7 bases identical to TRBD1. The trim removed 6 bases at V and 0 bases at J, leaving 7 bases unmatched. This CDR3 has 16 amino acids. CDR1 is KGHSH, CDR2 LQKENI, per germline. This chain's CDR3 is CASSRGQLATNEKLFF. The CDR3 DNA follows: TGTGCCAGCTCCCGGGGACAGCTAGCAACTAATGAAAAACTGTTTTTT.

V usage is TRBV5-1 and J usage is TRBJ2-2, with 7 bases fitting TRBD1. The CDR3 totals 15 residues. V shed 9 bases and J 3 bases; nucleotides not matched to a gene: 11. From germline, CDR1 is SGHRS and CDR2 YFSETQ. In DNA, the CDR3 is TGCGCCACTGCCCTCGGGACAGTAGACACCGGGGAGCTGTTTTTT. Translation: CATALGTVDTGELFF.

The CDR3, as DNA: TGTGCCAGCAGCCCTACCAGCGGGACCCTACGTCTAGAGCAGTTCTTC. This codes for CASSPTSGTLRLEQFF. The chain combines TRBV6-2 or TRBV6-3 with TRBJ2-1; 7 bases are a match to TRBD2. With 6 bases clipped from V and 10 bases from J, the junction kept 18 bases outside the gene matches. The germline V gene has CDR1 MNHEY and CDR2 SVGEGT. This CDR3 comprises 16 residues.

This clone was seen just once. This chain uses TRBV2 with TRBJ1-4; TRBD1 aligns across 7 bases. Trimming removed 5 bases from V and 7 bases from J; junction bases left unmatched: 10. CDR1 and CDR2 (germline): SNHLY, FYNNEI. The CDR3 extends over 15 amino acids. Written as DNA, the CDR3 is TGTGCCAGCAGTCTCGAGGGGACAGTTACTGAAAAACTGTTTTTT. Translation: CASSLEGTVTEKLFF.

CDR3 sequence: CASSSEGLGTAGNQPQHF. The CDR3 region has the DNA TGTGCCAGCAGCTCAGAGGGTCTAGGCACCGCGGGCAATCAGCCCCAGCATTTT. The rearrangement links TRBV7-6 to TRBJ1-5, with D unresolved. CDR3 length equals 18 residues. The germline V and J ends were trimmed by 4 bases and 2 bases, with 21 bases remaining between them. Germline V lookup: CDR1 SGHVS, CDR2 FNYEAQ.

Note on this clone: The sample has other DNA sequences that encode this CDR3 too. This chain links TRBV11-2 with TRBJ2-3; D uncertain. The germline V gene has CDR1 SGHAT and CDR2 FQNNGV. The CDR3 has 15 amino acids. V was pared by 1 base and J by 0 bases, with 8 bases between. For the CDR3, the DNA is TGTGCCAGCAGCTTAGCTGGGCAGAGCACAGATACGCAGTATTTT. Its translation is CASSLAGQSTDTQYF.

V gene TRBV7-2 combines with J gene TRBJ2-2; 8 nucleotides line up with TRBD2. Germline V gives CDR1 SGHTA, CDR2 FQGNSA. This CDR3 is built from 15 residues. After removal of 4 bases from V and 6 bases from J, the junction contained 7 bases not matched to a gene. CDR3 in amino acids: CASSSGGGTSGELFF. The DNA of the CDR3 is TGTGCCAGCAGCTCCGGGGGGGGAACGTCCGGGGAGCTGTTTTTT.

This sequence joins TRBV7-9 and TRBJ2-1; a weak D match, TRBD1 (5 bases). V was trimmed by 1 base and J by 8 bases, leaving 15 bases between them. This CDR3 comprises 15 residues. From germline, CDR1 is SEHNR and CDR2 FQNEAQ (reference sequence). For the CDR3, the DNA is TGTGCCAGCAGCTTAGGGGGCGGCGGAAGGGATGAGCAGTTCTTC. Its protein is CASSLGGGGRDEQFF.

This clone was detected only a few times. This chain joins TRBV19 and TRBJ1-1; D not certain. Trimming cost V 2 bases and J 3 bases, with 13 bases left between them. Germline loops: CDR1 LNHDA, CDR2 SQIVND (reference sequence). CDR3 length equals 15 residues. This CDR3 reads CASSINLLADTEAFF. The DNA of the CDR3 is TGTGCCAGTAGTATAAATTTGTTAGCAGACACTGAAGCTTTCTTT. The whole variable domain, filled in from reference TRBV19 and TRBJ1-1, reads DGGITQSPKYLFRKEGQNVTLSCEQNLNHDAMYWYRQDPGQGLRLIYYSQIVNDFQKGDIAEGYSVSREKKESFPLTVTSAQKNPTAFYLCASSINLLADTEAFFGQGTRLTVV.

V is TRBV7-2 and J is TRBJ2-7; 12 positions agree with TRBD2. This CDR3 is 16 amino acids long. The germline gives CDR1 SGHTA, CDR2 FQGNSA. The V segment lost 3 bases and the J segment 6 bases; nucleotides outside the gene matches: 9. The chain's CDR3 is CASSLVTSGGGSEQYF. The CDR3 DNA is TGTGCCAGCAGCTTGGTGACTAGCGGGGGTGGGTCCGAGCAGTACTTC.